This entry concerns a single TCR beta chain. The antigen is unknown. This entry comes from a study of T cell repertoires in cytomegalovirus infection. Study conclusions and caveats: Clonotype analysis showed dominance of the ex vivo response by HLA-C-restricted CMV-specific TCR beta clonotypes.

The CDR3 consists of 16 residues. Per germline, CDR1 ENHRY and CDR2 SYGVKD. Deletions cut 4 bases from V and 0 bases from J, with 15 bases between. TCRdb called the reads again in MiXCR, with one record for every CDR3 protein. The sample shows 180,000 or so distinct CDR3 sequences, approximately 18% of them seen only once. The clonotype originates from a human donor in good health (CMV status not recorded). Some clones in this sample may be carry-over from other donors' samples. The sequenced material came from CD8+ T cells from PBMCs. This chain uses TRBV10-3 with TRBJ1-2, with D perhaps matching TRBD1 (6 bases). The DNA for the CDR3 is TGTGCCATCAGTGCTACTGACAGGCCCTCTAACTATGGCTACACCTTC. Protein: CAISATDRPSNYGYTF.